The rows below give T cell receptor beta chains drawn from one sample of a study of T cell changes during pregnancy in multiple sclerosis. Some clones are missing from TCRdb's copy, which holds only in-frame ones; the method was immunoSEQ multiplex PCR. Here the sample spans some 53,000 clones, roughly 92% being singletons. The starting material was CD4+ T cells from peripheral blood mononuclear cells, obtained in the third trimester of pregnancy. These receptors came from a female donor with multiple sclerosis, enrolled in a pregnancy study. CDR3s include the opening cysteine and the closing phenylalanine or tryptophan. Fields, in order: D gene, J gene, V gene, clone size, CDR3 protein, CDR3 DNA. The D gene is left open where the match is weak. Size values are once, few and many counts, or a class for expanded clones, and some rows have none.

>.|TRBJ1-5|TRBV4-1|.
CASSQDLGMPQPQHF
TGCGCCAGCAGCCAAGATCTCGGGATGCCTCAGCCCCAGCATTTT
>.|TRBJ2-2|TRBV10-3|.
CAISADSPLNTGELFF
TGTGCCATCAGTGCTGACTCTCCATTGAACACCGGGGAGCTGTTTTTT
>TRBD1|TRBJ2-3|TRBV5-1|.
CASSRGGSKDTQYF
TGCGCCAGCAGCCGAGGGGGCAGTAAAGATACGCAGTATTTT
>.|TRBJ2-1|TRBV5-1|.
CASSLEPSSYNEQFF
TGCGCCAGCAGCTTGGAGCCGAGCTCCTACAATGAGCAGTTCTTC
>.|TRBJ2-7|TRBV11-3|once
CASSSPGTYEQYF
TGTGCCAGCAGCTCACCTGGGACTTACGAGCAGTACTTC
>TRBD1|TRBJ1-2|TRBV18|once
CASSPVQGASGGYTF
TGTGCCAGCTCACCAGTCCAGGGGGCATCGGGCGGCTACACCTTC
>TRBD1|TRBJ1-1|TRBV6-1|once
CASSERDRVNTEAFF
TGTGCCAGCAGTGAAAGGGACAGGGTGAACACTGAAGCTTTCTTT
>.|TRBJ1-1|TRBV7-2|.
CASSPRGGMNTEAFF
TGTGCCAGCAGCCCCCGCGGAGGGATGAACACTGAAGCTTTCTTT
>.|TRBJ2-1|TRBV29-1|.
CSAALRVGNNEQFF
TGCAGCGCCGCCCTGAGGGTGGGGAACAATGAGCAGTTCTTC
>.|TRBJ1-5|TRBV5-6|.
CASSFRGHRNSNQPQHF
TGTGCCAGCAGCTTCAGGGGTCATAGGAATAGCAATCAGCCCCAGCATTTT
>.|TRBJ2-7|TRBV21-1|.
CASSTSYRGYEQYF
TGTGCCAGCAGCACCTCCTACAGGGGTTACGAGCAGTACTTC
>.|TRBJ2-3|TRBV30|.
CAWTGAGDTQYF
TGTGCCTGGACAGGGGCTGGAGATACGCAGTATTTT
>TRBD1|TRBJ2-7|TRBV6-1|.
CASRREPGGSYEQYF
TGTGCCAGCAGACGGGAACCAGGGGGATCCTACGAGCAGTACTTC
>TRBD2|TRBJ2-5|TRBV2|.
CASCVGGTGVETQYF
TGTGCCAGCTGCGTCGGGGGGACGGGGGTAGAGACCCAGTACTTC
>.|TRBJ2-7|TRBV5-1|.
CASSLAGTNYEQYF
TGCGCCAGCAGCTTGGCAGGTACAAACTACGAGCAGTACTTC
>TRBD1|TRBJ1-5|TRBV28|.
CASSFPTGGAGRNQPQHF
TGTGCCAGCAGTTTCCCCACAGGGGGCGCGGGTCGCAATCAGCCCCAGCATTTT
>TRBD1|TRBJ1-2|TRBV30|.
CACTTGGPTNTF
TGTGCCTGTACCACAGGGGGCCCCACGAACACCTTC
>.|TRBJ1-6|TRBV19|.
CASSGDRRNSPLHF
TGTGCCAGTAGTGGCGACAGGCGCAATTCACCCCTCCACTTT
>.|TRBJ2-2|TRBV28|.
CASSLGGRAGELFF
TGTGCCAGCAGTTTGGGGGGGCGGGCCGGGGAGCTGTTTTTT
>.|TRBJ1-6|TRBV2|.
CASRGLDRRSPLHF
TGTGCCAGCAGAGGACTGGACAGAAGATCACCCCTCCACTTT
>.|TRBJ1-4|TRBV6-1|.
CASSGGRDGEKLFF
TGTGCCTCTTCTGGAGGCCGCGACGGTGAAAAACTGTTTTTT
>.|TRBJ2-7|TRBV5-8|.
CASSLAGPSYEQYF
TGTGCCAGCAGCTTAGCAGGGCCCTCCTACGAGCAGTACTTC
>.|TRBJ1-4|TRBV6-5|.
CASRGEAREKLFF
TGTGCCAGCCGGGGAGAGGCTCGTGAAAAACTGTTTTTT
>.|TRBJ2-7|TRBV28|.
CASLRAHWDEQYF
TGTGCCAGCCTGAGGGCTCACTGGGACGAGCAGTACTTC
>.|TRBJ1-1|TRBV11-1|.
CASSLIAGGRGEAFF
TGTGCCAGCAGCTTAATTGCGGGGGGGCGAGGTGAAGCTTTCTTT
>.|TRBJ2-3|TRBV5-5|.
CASSLFAGHSTDTQYF
TGTGCCAGCAGCTTGTTTGCGGGCCATAGCACAGATACGCAGTATTTT
>TRBD2|TRBJ2-3|TRBV9|.
CASSVSPLAGGRTDTQYF
TGTGCCAGCAGCGTCTCGCCTCTAGCGGGAGGCCGCACAGATACGCAGTATTTT
>TRBD2|TRBJ2-5|TRBV5-1|.
CASSPGGGQETQYF
TGCGCCAGCAGCCCGGGGGGGGGCCAAGAGACCCAGTACTTC
>TRBD2|TRBJ2-1|TRBV11-1|.
CASSFGTSSNEQFF
TGTGCCAGCAGCTTCGGGACTAGCAGCAATGAGCAGTTCTTC
>TRBD1|TRBJ1-5|TRBV28|.
CASSSRDRVGRGPQHF
TGTGCCAGCAGTTCCCGTGACAGGGTGGGACGAGGGCCCCAGCATTTT
>.|TRBJ2-1|TRBV28|.
CASSFNSGGRNEQFF
TGTGCCAGCAGTTTTAATAGCGGAGGAAGGAATGAGCAGTTCTTC
>TRBD2|TRBJ2-5|TRBV30|once
CAHGGGQETQYF
TGTGCCCACGGGGGGGGACAAGAGACCCAGTACTTC
>TRBD2|TRBJ2-2|TRBV7-9|.
CASSFSGGLTGELFF
TGTGCCAGCAGCTTTAGCGGGGGACTGACCGGGGAGCTGTTTTTT
>TRBD2|TRBJ2-3|TRBV7-2|.
CASSGWGGGRTDTQYF
TGTGCCAGCAGCGGTTGGGGAGGCGGGAGGACAGATACGCAGTATTTT
>.|TRBJ1-5|TRBV5-1|.
CASSLETNQPQHF
TGCGCCAGCAGCTTGGAAACTAATCAGCCCCAGCATTTT
>.|TRBJ1-6|TRBV27|.
CASSLFAGPGNSPLHF
TGTGCCAGCAGTTTGTTTGCAGGGCCCGGGAATTCACCCCTCCACTTT
>TRBD1|TRBJ1-5|TRBV28|.
CASSTGVGSQPQHF
TGTGCCAGCAGTACAGGGGTCGGGTCTCAGCCCCAGCATTTT
>.|TRBJ1-1|TRBV4-1|.
CASSQVLGPTEAFF
TGCGCCAGCAGCCAAGTTCTGGGGCCCACTGAAGCTTTCTTT
>TRBD1|TRBJ2-7|TRBV6-5|few
CASSLTGDNEQYF
TGTGCCAGCAGTTTGACAGGGGATAACGAGCAGTACTTC
>TRBD2|TRBJ2-2|TRBV7-2|.
CASSLSPLARNTGELFF
TGTGCCAGCAGCTTATCCCCACTAGCGCGTAACACCGGGGAGCTGTTTTTT
>.|TRBJ1-1|TRBV11-3|.
CASSLGPLTEAFF
TGTGCCAGCAGCTTAGGTCCTCTCACTGAAGCTTTCTTT
>TRBD1|TRBJ1-2|TRBV7-9|once
CASSTAPTGQNYGYTF
TGTGCCAGCAGCACAGCCCCGACAGGGCAGAACTATGGCTACACCTTC
>.|TRBJ1-5|TRBV5-1|.
CASSALGVGQPQHF
TGCGCCAGCAGCGCGTTAGGGGTTGGGCAGCCCCAGCATTTT
>.|TRBJ2-3|TRBV10-3|.
CAISEGRTSTDTQYF
TGTGCCATCAGTGAGGGCAGGACTAGCACAGATACGCAGTATTTT
>.|TRBJ1-2|TRBV7-2|.
CASSLVSENYGYTF
TGTGCCAGCAGCTTAGTTTCGGAGAACTATGGCTACACCTTC
>.|TRBJ2-2|TRBV19|.
CASSIVHQNTGELFF
TGTGCCAGTAGTATAGTACACCAAAACACCGGGGAGCTGTTTTTT
>TRBD2|TRBJ2-7|TRBV2|.
CASSETLAGGGEQYF
TGTGCCAGCAGTGAAACTTTAGCGGGAGGGGGCGAGCAGTACTTC
>TRBD2|TRBJ2-1|TRBV30|.
CAWSTRAGGSEQFF
TGTGCCTGGAGTACCAGAGCGGGGGGCAGTGAGCAGTTCTTC
>.|TRBJ1-1|TRBV1|.
CTSSPRDRWRGRPEAFF
TGCACCAGCAGCCCTCGGGACCGCTGGCGGGGGAGACCTGAAGCTTTCTTT
>.|TRBJ1-3|TRBV6-1|.
CASSESGIFSGNTIYF
TGTGCCAGCAGTGAGTCAGGGATTTTCTCTGGAAACACCATATATTTT
>TRBD1|TRBJ1-4|TRBV6-1|.
CASNPLGTGGEKLFF
TGTGCCAGCAACCCCCTAGGGACAGGGGGTGAAAAACTGTTTTTT
>.|TRBJ2-5|TRBV14|.
CASSKLTGKETQYF
TGTGCCAGCAGCAAATTAACAGGGAAAGAGACCCAGTACTTC
>.|TRBJ1-1|TRBV5-1|.
CASSSTQLLGSEAFF
TGCGCCAGCAGCTCCACGCAACTCCTGGGCTCTGAAGCTTTCTTT
>.|TRBJ2-7|TRBV5-4|.
CASSGGHSLSYEQYF
TGTGCCAGCAGCGGCGGACACTCACTGTCCTACGAGCAGTACTTC
>.|TRBJ2-1|TRBV28|once
CASSRNSGYNEQFF
TGTGCCAGCAGTCGTAATTCAGGGTACAATGAGCAGTTCTTC